These 30 T cell receptor beta chains were sequenced from one sample in a study of preoperative IRX-2 immunotherapy in early breast cancer. The data were produced by immunoSEQ multiplex PCR, yet TCRdb's version contains in-frame clones alone and is incomplete. The profile shows around 95,000 clones, about nine tenths of them singletons. Treatment described: preoperative locoregional IRX-2 cytokine immunotherapy. Specimen: tumor tissue, collected after IRX-2 immunotherapy. The receptors were gathered from a human donor with breast cancer.

This chain joins TRBV16 and TRBJ1-5, with unresolved D. V was clipped by 4 bases and J by 2 bases, with 12 bases between them. The CDR3 is made up of 15 amino acids. Germline CDR1 KGHSY, CDR2 FQNENV. The CDR3 DNA is TGTGCCAGCAGCCGGGGAGGTGCGGGCAATCAGCCCCAGCATTTT. This gives the protein CASSRGGAGNQPQHF.

J is TRBJ1-2 and V is TRBV30, with D possibly TRBD1 on 6 matching bases. Trimming took 8 bases from V and 7 from J, leaving 20 bases between them. This CDR3 has 13 amino acids. Per germline, CDR1 GTSNPN and CDR2 SVGIG (reference sequence). CDR3 nucleotides: TGTGCCGGGACGGCGGGGGGCTTACGTGGCTACACCTTC. Protein sequence: CAGTAGGLRGYTF.

Only a few counts were recorded for this clone. The chain joins TRBV11-3 to TRBJ2-4; D is undetermined. The V and J ends lost 5 bases and 0 bases respectively, with 8 bases between them. The CDR3 extends over 14 amino acids. Per germline, CDR1 SGHNT and CDR2 YENEEA. The CDR3 reads CASSVPLAKNIQYF. The CDR3, as DNA: TGTGCCAGCAGCGTTCCCCTAGCCAAAAACATTCAGTACTTC.

The chain combines TRBV6-1 with TRBJ2-7; D not resolved. Germline CDR1 MNHNS, CDR2 SASEGT. Trimming took off 0 bases at V and 7 bases at J, with 16 bases between the two ends. CDR3 size: 15 residues. CDR3 amino acids: CASSEAPQTKGEQYF. The CDR3 DNA reads TGTGCCAGCAGTGAAGCCCCCCAAACAAAAGGGGAGCAGTACTTC.

This clone occurred once. The V call is TRBV5-1, the J call TRBJ1-1, with 8 nucleotides matching TRBD1. The CDR3 is made up of 16 amino acids. The V gene's germline CDR1 is SGHRS and CDR2 YFSETQ. V lost 4 bases, J lost 3 bases, and 11 bases stayed unmatched. The CDR3 coding sequence is TGCGCCAGCAGCAAGGACAGGGAGATTGGGTACACTGAAGCTTTCTTT. It is translated as CASSKDREIGYTEAFF.

This clone came up once. The V call is TRBV7-4, the J call TRBJ1-1, with D possibly matching TRBD1 (6 bases). This CDR3 contains 13 residues. Per the germline V gene, CDR1 is SGHVT and CDR2 is SQSDAQ. V lost 8 bases, J lost 1 base, and 11 bases lay in between. The CDR3 DNA reads as TGTGCCAGCGCGGGGGGACAGAACACTGAAGCTTTCTTT. Translated: CASAGGQNTEAFF.

The V gene is TRBV9, the J gene TRBJ1-1, with D perhaps matching TRBD1 (6 bases). The CDR3 runs 15 residues. CDR1 and CDR2 (germline): SGDLS, YYNGEE. Deletions cut 4 bases from V and 1 base from J, with 14 bases between. CDR3 loop: CASSLGQPGNTEAFF. Here the CDR3 DNA reads TGTGCCAGCAGCCTTGGACAGCCGGGGAACACTGAAGCTTTCTTT.

The gene calls are TRBV6-8 and TRBJ1-2, with a possible D match to TRBD1 (6 bases). V lost 8 bases to trimming and J lost 0 bases, with 13 bases between them. This CDR3 has 14 amino acids. In germline, CDR1 is MNHGY, CDR2 SAAAGT. The CDR3 loop reads CASLRGEANYGYTF. The CDR3 region has the DNA TGTGCCAGCCTGAGGGGGGAAGCTAACTATGGCTACACCTTC.

The V call is TRBV19, the J call TRBJ1-3; tentatively, D is TRBD1 (5 bases). The CDR3 runs to 16 residues. Trimming shortened V by 5 bases and J by 2 bases, and 16 bases separated the two germline ends. Germline loops: CDR1 LNHDA, CDR2 SQIVND (reference sequence). In DNA form, the CDR3 reads TGTGCCAGTAGTTCACACCAGGGACCGGCTGGAAACACCATATATTTT. It is translated as CASSSHQGPAGNTIYF.

This sequence joins TRBV11-3 and TRBJ2-4; TRBD1 aligns across 11 bases. This CDR3 is built from 18 residues. V dropped 5 bases and J dropped 0; count of bases not matched to a gene: 9. Germline CDR1 reads SGHNT; CDR2 reads YENEEA. CDR3 sequence reads: CASSDRDRGWVAKNIQYF. CDR3 nucleotide sequence: TGTGCCAGCAGCGACCGGGACAGGGGGTGGGTAGCCAAAAACATTCAGTACTTC. The whole variable domain, remainder taken from reference TRBV11-3 and TRBJ2-4, is EAGVVQSPRYKIIEKKQPVAFWCNPISGHNTLYWYLQNLGQGPELLIRYENEEAVDDSQLPKDRFSAERLKGVDSTLKIQPAELGDSAVYLCASSDRDRGWVAKNIQYFGAGTRLSVL.

This chain joins TRBV12-5 and TRBJ1-2; D gene ambiguous. The CDR3 length is 13 residues. Germline values: CDR1 LGHNT, CDR2 FRNRAP. The CDR3 bases are TGTGCCAGCACCCCCTTCCGAGGGTATGGCTACACCTTC. Its translation: CASTPFRGYGYTF.

This chain connects TRBV28 to TRBJ2-2; possibly TRBD2 for D (7 bases). The CDR3 runs to 18 residues. Germline lookup yields CDR1 MDHEN and CDR2 SYDVKM. The V gene lost 6 bases and the J gene lost 1 base, with 21 bases spanning the gap. CDR3 DNA: TGTGCCAGCAGCCCCGGGGGGTTTGGCAGGGGGAACACCGGGGAGCTGTTTTTT. It codes for CASSPGGFGRGNTGELFF.

This clone was picked up one time. This chain links TRBV28 with TRBJ1-5; no reliable D call. CDR3 size: 14 residues. Germline CDR1 MDHEN, CDR2 SYDVKM. V was trimmed by 5 bases and J by 2 bases, leaving 10 bases between them. CDR3 nucleotides: TGTGCCAGCAGTGGGTCTGTGGGCAATCAGCCCCAGCATTTT. This gives the protein CASSGSVGNQPQHF.

The rearrangement joins TRBV5-1 to TRBJ2-2; the D gene is possibly TRBD2 (5 bases). This CDR3 contains 16 residues. Per the germline V gene, CDR1 is SGHRS and CDR2 is YFSETQ. Trimming took 5 bases from V and 4 from J, leaving 18 bases between them. CDR3 coding DNA: TGCGCCAGCAGTTCCTCGATCCGGGAAGGCACCGGGGAGCTGTTTTTT. Amino acids: CASSSSIREGTGELFF.

This clone was observed a few times. V gene TRBV6-8 combines with J gene TRBJ1-6; D unclear. The CDR3 is made up of 15 amino acids. Germline CDR1 MNHGY, CDR2 SAAAGT. Trimming cost V 6 bases and J 9 bases, with 18 bases left between them. CDR3 amino acids: CASRVSLGQVSPLHF. CDR3 DNA: TGTGCCAGCAGAGTGAGTTTGGGCCAGGTTTCACCCCTCCACTTT.

Sample share makes this clone medium-sized. The V call is TRBV11-3, the J call TRBJ1-5, with 10 bases identical to TRBD1. This CDR3 has 16 residues. Germline loops: CDR1 SGHNT, CDR2 YENEEA. The junction had 11 bases not matched to a gene; V was cut back by 5 bases and J by 7 bases. This CDR3 reads CASSLLPGQGLQPQHF. CDR3 DNA: TGTGCCAGCAGCCTGTTACCGGGACAGGGGTTGCAGCCCCAGCATTTT.

The CDR3 loop is CASRLGQIPNYGYTF. The CDR3 DNA reads as TGTGCCAGTAGGTTAGGGCAGATCCCTAACTATGGCTACACCTTC. This chain links TRBV19 with TRBJ1-2; D is uncertain. Germline CDR1 is LNHDA and CDR2 is SQIVND (reference sequence). Trimming pared 6 bases from V and 0 bases from J, leaving 14 bases between. The CDR3 consists of 15 residues.

This clone appeared a single time. The rearrangement uses TRBV28 and TRBJ2-1; the match to TRBD2 covers 8 bases. V was clipped by 10 bases and J by 5 bases; unmatched bases: 7. This CDR3 contains 13 residues. Germline V lookup: CDR1 MDHEN, CDR2 SYDVKM. Here the CDR3 reads CAILTSGNNEQFF. The DNA for the CDR3 is TGTGCCATCCTAACTAGCGGCAACAATGAGCAGTTCTTC.

V usage is TRBV7-7 and J usage is TRBJ1-5; D gene unclear. Germline loops: CDR1 SSHAT, CDR2 FNYEAQ (reference sequence). This CDR3 spans 15 amino acids. Trimming removed 3 bases from V and 1 base from J, with 10 bases in between. As DNA, the CDR3 is TGTGCCAGCAGCTTGGAAAGGGCGAGCAATCAGCCCCAGCATTTT. Its protein product is CASSLERASNQPQHF.

This chain links TRBV28 with TRBJ2-7; 10 bases line up with TRBD1. Germline V lookup: CDR1 MDHEN, CDR2 SYDVKM. The V segment lost 1 base and the J segment 3 bases; nucleotides outside the gene matches: 9. CDR3 size: 17 residues. The chain's CDR3 is CASSLSKDRGRIYEQYF. The CDR3 nucleotides read TGTGCCAGCAGTTTATCAAAAGACAGGGGGCGGATCTACGAGCAGTACTTC.

The rearrangement uses TRBV28 and TRBJ1-2; D uncertain. CDR1 MDHEN and CDR2 SYDVKM come from the germline V gene. V was shortened by 5 bases and J by 4 bases, with 11 bases between the two germline ends. This CDR3 is built from 13 residues. The CDR3 loop reads CASSPAKGYGYTF. DNA of the CDR3: TGTGCCAGCAGTCCCGCCAAGGGCTATGGCTACACCTTC.

This rearrangement joins TRBV12-5 to TRBJ2-1; the D gene could be TRBD1 or TRBD2 (5 bases each). Germline V gene data show CDR1 as LGHNT and CDR2 as FRNRAP. V was cut by 3 bases and J by 9 bases, with 12 bases left in between. This CDR3 is 13 amino acids long. The CDR3, as DNA: TGTGCTAGTGGTTTCCCTCGGGGCAGTGAGCAGTTCTTC. Encoded protein: CASGFPRGSEQFF.

The chain employs TRBV12-5 and TRBJ1-5, with D hard to call. This CDR3 spans 14 amino acids. CDR1 is LGHNT and CDR2 is FRNRAP in the germline V gene. CDR3 residues: CASTRAGVNQPQHF. The CDR3 region has the DNA TGTGCCAGCACCCGGGCAGGAGTAAATCAGCCCCAGCATTTT.

The CDR3 is CASKGNSLGNGNSPLHF. The CDR3 nucleotides read TGTGCCAGCAAAGGTAACAGCTTAGGAAATGGCAATTCACCCCTCCACTTT. V is TRBV6-8 and J is TRBJ1-6; no clear D gene. Trimming removed 7 bases at V and 7 bases at J, with 23 bases between. CDR3 length: 17 amino acids. Germline V gene lookup returns CDR1 MNHGY and CDR2 SAAAGT.

The chain couples TRBV19 to TRBJ1-5, with 9 nucleotides matching TRBD1. The germline V gene encodes CDR1 LNHDA and CDR2 SQIVND (reference sequence). Unmatched junction bases numbered 8, after V lost 7 bases and J lost 4 bases. The CDR3 has 15 amino acids. The CDR3 sequence: CASTPDRGPNQPQHF. DNA for the CDR3: TGTGCCAGTACCCCGGACAGGGGTCCTAATCAGCCCCAGCATTTT.

This sequence joins TRBV19 and TRBJ2-3; D perhaps matches TRBD1 (6 bases). The V gene's germline CDR1 is LNHDA and CDR2 SQIVND (reference sequence). V was pared by 6 bases and J by 6 bases, with 19 bases between. This CDR3 is 15 amino acids long. CDR3 bases: TGTGCCAGTAGACACAGGGACCGTATTACCGATACGCAGTATTTT. Its protein product is CASRHRDRITDTQYF.

This chain joins TRBV27 and TRBJ2-1, with TRBD1 as a possible D gene (5 bases). The CDR3 consists of 15 residues. Germline loops: CDR1 MNHEY, CDR2 SMNVEV (reference sequence). With 5 bases removed from V and 7 bases from J, the gap between germline ends came to 18 bases. Here the CDR3 DNA reads TGTGCCAGCAGTCTAATCACAACAGGATGGAATGAGCAGTTCTTC. Its translation is CASSLITTGWNEQFF.

The count of this clone is one. The chain combines TRBV6-7 with TRBJ1-4, with TRBD1 matching 8 bases. TRBV6-7 is an open reading frame whose function is uncertain. J was trimmed by 7 bases and V by 5 bases; bases with no gene match: 9. The CDR3 is 15 residues long. The CDR3 coding sequence is TGTGCCAGCAGTGAATCCCCGGGACAGGTTGAAAAACTGTTTTTT. It specifies CASSESPGQVEKLFF.

The chain is built from TRBV19 and TRBJ1-2, with D possibly being TRBD1 (5 bases). In germline, CDR1 is LNHDA, CDR2 SQIVND (reference sequence). This CDR3 region has 14 residues. The V end lost 3 bases, the J end lost 4 bases, and 12 bases lay between the germline ends. The CDR3 reads CASSIVTGGYGYTF. CDR3 nucleotides: TGTGCCAGTAGTATCGTCACAGGCGGCTATGGCTACACCTTC.

The J gene is TRBJ1-5, the V gene TRBV18; D is perhaps TRBD1 (6 bases). The CDR3 consists of 14 residues. Trimming shortened V by 2 bases and J by 6 bases, and 11 bases separated the two germline ends. Germline V gene data show CDR1 as KGHSH and CDR2 as LQKENI. The CDR3 sequence is CASSPLRDTQPQHF. As DNA, the CDR3 is TGTGCCAGCTCACCATTGAGGGACACTCAGCCCCAGCATTTT.